This entry lists 29 T cell receptor beta chains sequenced from one sample in a study of regulatory T cells in long-lasting Graves disease. The time point here: persistent/refractory GD, antithyroid drugs over 5 years with positive TRAb. PBMC RNA served as the TCR library source. Assembly of TCR beta libraries relied on iRepertoire HTBI primers together with Arm-PCR of CDR3 regions. TCRdb redid the calling of the multiplex PCR reads with MiXCR, one entry per CDR3 protein. The sample shows under 350,000 distinct CDR3 sequences, 22% of them seen only once. Specimen: peripheral blood mononuclear cells (PBMCs), collected when the disease was refractory, from a patient treated with antithyroid drugs. These receptors were obtained from a female donor with Graves disease.

The chain combines TRBV6-1 with TRBJ1-1; 8 positions agree with TRBD1. V lost 11 bases, J lost 4 bases, and 12 bases stayed unmatched. CDR3 length: 14 residues. Germline V gene data show CDR1 as MNHNS and CDR2 as SASEGT. The CDR3 reads CAGTPGQGGTEAFF. CDR3 nucleotide sequence: TGTGCCGGCACCCCCGGACAGGGTGGCACTGAAGCTTTCTTT.

This clonotype was counted only a few times. The chain has TRBV6-1 and TRBJ1-2, with 7 bases lining up with TRBD1. CDR1 and CDR2 from the germline V gene are MNHNS and SASEGT. Trimming removed 6 bases from V and 4 bases from J; junction bases left unmatched: 11. The CDR3 runs 15 residues. The CDR3, as DNA: TGTGCCAGCAGGCACTGGGACAGCCGCCTCTATGGCTACACCTTC. It encodes CASRHWDSRLYGYTF.

This clonotype was observed at least ten times. The rearrangement links TRBV11-1 to TRBJ2-5, with 8 bases identical to TRBD2. Germline assignment: CDR1 SGHAT and CDR2 FQDESV (reference sequence). The CDR3 sequence is 17 residues long. V gave up 3 bases and J gave up 5 bases; unmatched junction bases: 14. DNA for the CDR3: TGTGCCAGCAGCTTGGAGGCCGGGACTAGTATTTCGGAGACCCAGTACTTC. This gives the protein CASSLEAGTSISETQYF.

The V and J genes are TRBV20-1 and TRBJ1-4, with D unclear. V was shortened by 2 bases and J by 4 bases, with 17 bases between the two germline ends. The CDR3 loop spans 16 amino acids. Looked up from germline, CDR1 is DFQATT and CDR2 is SNEGSKA (reference sequence). CDR3 loop: CSARQSGGRFNEKLFF. Written as DNA, the CDR3 is TGCAGTGCTAGACAATCTGGAGGGAGATTTAATGAAAAACTGTTTTTT.

This chain links TRBV28 with TRBJ1-3; unclear D gene. Germline assignment: CDR1 MDHEN and CDR2 SYDVKM. Trimming pared 5 bases from V and 3 bases from J, leaving 20 bases between. The CDR3 is 17 residues long. CDR3 residues: CASSTLGSGISGNTIYF. As DNA, the CDR3 is TGTGCCAGCAGTACCCTAGGTAGCGGGATAAGTGGAAACACCATATATTTT.

This clonotype was detected ten times or more. The genes are TRBV12-3 or TRBV12-4 and TRBJ1-3; unclear D gene. The CDR3 spans 14 residues. V was shortened by 8 bases and J by 0 bases, with 11 bases between the two germline ends. The CDR3 reads CASREQSSGNTIYF. The CDR3 DNA sequence: TGTGCCAGCCGCGAACAGAGCTCTGGAAACACCATATATTTT.

This clonotype appeared many times. The J gene is TRBJ1-1, the V gene TRBV28; D ambiguous. V was clipped by 6 bases and J by 6 bases, with 20 bases between them. The CDR3 is 15 amino acids. Germline CDR1 is MDHEN and CDR2 is SYDVKM. CDR3 region: CASSPNIVREAEAFF. The CDR3 nucleotides are TGTGCCAGCAGCCCAAATATCGTCCGGGAAGCTGAAGCTTTCTTT. The variable domain in full, completed from reference TRBV28 and TRBJ1-1, reads DVKVTQSSRYLVKRTGEKVFLECVQDMDHENMFWYRQDPGLGLRLIYFSYDVKMKEKGDIPEGYSVSREKKERFSLILESASTNQTSMYLCASSPNIVREAEAFFGQGTRLTVV.

There are many counts of this clonotype. This chain joins TRBV12-3 or TRBV12-4 and TRBJ1-1; 7 positions match TRBD1. The CDR3 runs to 15 residues. With V trimmed by 0 bases and J by 3 bases, 4 bases remained unmatched. CDR3 nucleotide sequence: TGTGCCAGCAGTTTAGCCTCGAGGGGGCACACTGAAGCTTTCTTT. This sequence encodes CASSLASRGHTEAFF.

This clonotype was seen a handful of times. This chain connects TRBV5-1 to TRBJ2-7, with 7 bases lining up with TRBD1. Germline loops: CDR1 SGHRS, CDR2 YFSETQ. CDR3 size: 14 residues. V shed 4 bases, J shed 0 bases, and the junction held 4 bases outside the gene matches. The CDR3 DNA follows: TGCGCCAGCAGCGCGGACAGGAGCTCCTACGAGCAGTACTTC. It yields the protein CASSADRSSYEQYF.

This clonotype occurred a few times. The rearrangement links TRBV7-2 to TRBJ2-7, with D maybe TRBD2 (5 bases). Germline CDR1 is SGHTA and CDR2 is FQGNSA. The ends were cut back, 4 bases at V and 7 bases at J, with 14 bases in the middle. There are 13 residues in the CDR3. CDR3 coding DNA: TGTGCCAGCAGCTACTCAATGACGGGGGAGCAGTACTTC. Amino acids: CASSYSMTGEQYF.

This clonotype has ten or more counts. The J gene is TRBJ1-2, the V gene TRBV28; D remains unclear. The germline gives CDR1 MDHEN, CDR2 SYDVKM. V lost 2 bases and J 7 bases, leaving 11 bases between the germline ends. The CDR3 is 13 amino acids. CDR3 DNA: TGTGCCAGCAGTTTAAGGACCGAAACTGGCTACACCTTC. Translation gives CASSLRTETGYTF.

This clonotype came up a few times. The DNA for the CDR3 is TGTGCCAGCAGCTTGGGGGCCGGGTCAGGAAACGAGCAGTACTTC. Translating it yields CASSLGAGSGNEQYF. The rearrangement links TRBV5-6 to TRBJ2-7; D is unclear. Trimming cost V 0 bases and J 5 bases, with 15 bases left between them. CDR1 SGHDT and CDR2 YYEEEE come from the germline V gene. This CDR3 contains 15 residues.

The CDR3 sequence: CASSPSGLVGVSPLHF. The DNA of the CDR3 is TGTGCCAGCTCACCCTCAGGGTTGGTAGGAGTTTCACCCCTCCACTTT. This chain connects TRBV18 to TRBJ1-6, with D possibly being TRBD1 (5 bases). Trimming took off 3 bases at V and 9 bases at J, with 18 bases between the two ends. The V gene's germline CDR1 is KGHSH and CDR2 LQKENI. This CDR3 contains 16 residues.

A remark on this clonotype: A much larger clone lies a single base off, so this may be a read error. The chain is built from TRBV9 and TRBJ2-7; no definite D call. The germline V gene encodes CDR1 SGDLS and CDR2 YYNGEE. There are 13 residues in the CDR3. V gave up 5 bases and J gave up 4 bases, with 13 bases separating them. The chain's CDR3 is CASSKTGQYEQYF. The CDR3 nucleotides read TGTGCCAGCAGTAAGACGGGCCAGTACGAGCAGTACTTC. The full variable domain, rest sourced from reference TRBV9 and TRBJ2-7, is DSGVTQTPKHLITATGQRVTLRCSPRSGDLSVYWYQQSLDQGLQFLIQYYNGEERAKGNILERFSAQQFPDLHSELNLSSLELGDSALYFCASSKTGQYEQYFGPGTRLTVT.

Note on this clonotype: This may stem from a read error, because a much larger clone lies one nucleotide away. The chain has TRBV28 and TRBJ1-1; no clear D gene. Looked up from germline, CDR1 is MDHEN and CDR2 is SYDVKM. The CDR3 extends over 14 amino acids. The CDR3 protein is CAGSFVPGNTEAFF. For the CDR3, the DNA is TGTGCCGGCAGTTTCGTGCCGGGGAACACTGAAGCTTTCTTT.

This clonotype has only a few counts. Written as DNA, the CDR3 is TGCGCCAGCAGCTTGGGGAGGGATATTTCGGTCTACGAGCAGTACTTC. This gives the protein CASSLGRDISVYEQYF. The chain carries TRBV5-1 and TRBJ2-7; a weak D match, TRBD2 (6 bases). Trimming removed 0 bases at V and 3 bases at J, with 16 bases between. CDR1 SGHRS and CDR2 YFSETQ come from the germline V gene. The CDR3 is made up of 16 amino acids.

The chain has TRBV7-2 and TRBJ1-2, with D hard to call. The CDR3 runs 14 residues. Germline lookup yields CDR1 SGHTA and CDR2 FQGNSA. Trimming took off 1 base at V and 7 bases at J, with 13 bases between the two ends. CDR3 bases: TGTGCCAGCAGCTTAGGCGTCGGGAGGGCTGGCTACACCTTC. Translated: CASSLGVGRAGYTF.

This clonotype was counted at least ten times. With a much larger clone just one base away, this may be a read error. The rearrangement joins TRBV6-1 to TRBJ2-7, with D uncertain. From germline, CDR1 is MNHNS and CDR2 SASEGT. The CDR3 totals 11 residues. Deletions cut 2 bases from V and 3 bases from J, with 2 bases between. The CDR3 is CASSESYEQYF. Written as DNA, the CDR3 is TGTGCCAGCAGTGAAAGCTACGAGCAGTACTTC.

V is TRBV18 and J is TRBJ1-5; TRBD1 agrees at 9 bases. The junction had 6 bases not matched to a gene; V was cut back by 3 bases and J by 6 bases. This CDR3 has 15 residues. Germline assignment: CDR1 KGHSH and CDR2 LQKENI. As DNA, the CDR3 is TGTGCCAGCTCACCCACAGGGGGCCGAGGTCAGCCCCAGCATTTT. Protein: CASSPTGGRGQPQHF.

This clonotype occurred many times. The chain links TRBV28 to TRBJ1-4; D is possibly TRBD1 (6 bases). V lost 7 bases and J lost 5, with 14 bases in between. The CDR3 runs to 14 residues. Germline V gene sequence: CDR1 MDHEN, CDR2 SYDVKM. The CDR3 is CASIQDRRNEKLFF. CDR3 bases: TGTGCCAGCATCCAAGACAGGAGAAATGAAAAACTGTTTTTT.

V gene TRBV6-1 combines with J gene TRBJ2-7; 8 bases match TRBD1. The CDR3 length is 15 residues. Germline V gives CDR1 MNHNS, CDR2 SASEGT. V lost 1 base and J lost 2; bases outside the gene matches: 4. CDR3 residues: CASSEVGTGTYEQYF. In DNA, the CDR3 is TGTGCCAGCAGTGAAGTCGGGACAGGAACCTACGAGCAGTACTTC.

The sample holds many counts of this clonotype. The CDR3 region has the DNA TGTGCCAGCATAGTAGCGGGATCCTCCTACGAGCAGTACTTC. Translating gives CASIVAGSSYEQYF. The V call is TRBV2, the J call TRBJ2-7, with 8 bases matching TRBD2. Germline V lookup: CDR1 SNHLY, CDR2 FYNNEI. J lost 0 bases, V lost 7 bases, and 5 bases had no gene match. The CDR3 loop spans 14 amino acids.

With respect to this clonotype: This may be a read error: a much more frequent sequence differs by one nucleotide. This chain links TRBV28 with TRBJ2-7, with no clear D. Trimming took off 4 bases at V and 6 bases at J, with 13 bases between the two ends. Germline assignment: CDR1 MDHEN and CDR2 SYDVKM. The length of the CDR3 is 13 residues. The CDR3 region is CASSSGYACEQYF. CDR3 nucleotide sequence: TGTGCCAGCAGTTCAGGCTACGCCTGCGAGCAGTACTTC.

This clonotype came up a few times. The J gene is TRBJ2-7, the V gene TRBV5-5; D may be TRBD1 (5 bases). Germline lookup yields CDR1 SGHKS and CDR2 YYEKEE (reference sequence). Deletions cut 0 bases from V and 2 bases from J, with 12 bases between. The CDR3 covers 15 residues. CDR3 in DNA: TGTGCCAGCAGCTTGGTGGTGGCAGGGACCTACGAGCAGTACTTC. This translates into CASSLVVAGTYEQYF.

This clonotype was detected ten times or more. The chain employs TRBV12-3 or TRBV12-4 and TRBJ1-1; D is unclear. The CDR3 is 15 residues long. Trimming took off 3 bases at V and 0 bases at J, with 11 bases between the two ends. CDR3 nucleotide sequence: TGTGCCAGCAGTTTCATGGCCTTGTTGAACACTGAAGCTTTCTTT. Amino acids: CASSFMALLNTEAFF.

The DNA for the CDR3 is TGTGCCAGCTCACCTAGCGGGAGGGCCCTCTACGAGCAGTACTTC. This translates into CASSPSGRALYEQYF. The chain couples TRBV18 to TRBJ2-7; 11 bases are shared with TRBD2. The ends lost 3 bases at V and 3 bases at J; junction bases unmatched: 4. The germline gives CDR1 KGHSH, CDR2 LQKENI. The CDR3 consists of 15 residues.

Ten or more counts support this clonotype. The J gene is TRBJ1-3, the V gene TRBV7-6; tentative D call: TRBD1 (5 bases). V lost 0 bases and J lost 2, with 14 bases in between. This CDR3 spans 17 amino acids. The germline gives CDR1 SGHVS, CDR2 FNYEAQ. The CDR3 region is CASSLAVGAGAGNTIYF. The CDR3 DNA reads as TGTGCCAGCAGCTTAGCGGTTGGGGCCGGAGCTGGAAACACCATATATTTT. Full variable domain (outside the CDR3, taken from reference TRBV7-6 and TRBJ1-3): GAGVSQSPRYKVTKRGQDVALRCDPISGHVSLYWYRQALGQGPEFLTYFNYEAQQDKSGLPNDRFSAERPEGSISTLTIQRTEQRDSAMYRCASSLAVGAGAGNTIYFGEGSWLTVV.

This rearrangement joins TRBV19 to TRBJ1-5; tentative D call: TRBD1 (6 bases). CDR1 is LNHDA and CDR2 is SQIVND in the germline V gene (reference sequence). This CDR3 contains 14 residues. Trimming took off 9 bases at V and 6 bases at J, with 18 bases between the two ends. CDR3 in DNA: TGTGCCAGCGATATAGGGCAGGGGATTCAGCCCCAGCATTTT. It specifies CASDIGQGIQPQHF. The complete variable domain, with remaining parts taken from reference TRBV19 and TRBJ1-5, reads DGGITQSPKYLFRKEGQNVTLSCEQNLNHDAMYWYRQDPGQGLRLIYYSQIVNDFQKGDIAEGYSVSREKKESFPLTVTSAQKNPTAFYLCASDIGQGIQPQHFGDGTRLSIL.

V gene TRBV29-1 combines with J gene TRBJ2-7, with D maybe TRBD2 (5 bases). The germline V gene has CDR1 SQVTM and CDR2 ANQGSEA. This CDR3 comprises 13 residues. Trimming shortened V by 4 bases and J by 4 bases, and 14 bases separated the two germline ends. The CDR3, as DNA: TGCAGCGTTGCAACGGGAACTTCTTACGAGCAGTACTTC. The encoded protein is CSVATGTSYEQYF.